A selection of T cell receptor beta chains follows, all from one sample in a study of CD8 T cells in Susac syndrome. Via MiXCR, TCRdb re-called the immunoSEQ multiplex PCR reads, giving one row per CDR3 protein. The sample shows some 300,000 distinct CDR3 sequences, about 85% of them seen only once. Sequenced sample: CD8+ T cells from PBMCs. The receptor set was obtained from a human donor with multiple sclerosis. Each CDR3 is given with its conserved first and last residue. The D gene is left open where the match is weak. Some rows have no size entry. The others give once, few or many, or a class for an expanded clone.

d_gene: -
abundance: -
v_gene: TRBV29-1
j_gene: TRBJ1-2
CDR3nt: TGCAGCGTTCCGGGGCGCAGATCCGATGGCTACACCTTC
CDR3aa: CSVPGRRSDGYTF

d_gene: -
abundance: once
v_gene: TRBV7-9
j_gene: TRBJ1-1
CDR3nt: TGTGCCAGCAGCCCTCAGATGGGGGGCTGGACTGAAGCTTTCTTT
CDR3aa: CASSPQMGGWTEAFF

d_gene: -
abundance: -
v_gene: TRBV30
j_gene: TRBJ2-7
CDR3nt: TGTGCCTGGACATCAGGTCGCGAGCAGTACTTC
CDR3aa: CAWTSGREQYF

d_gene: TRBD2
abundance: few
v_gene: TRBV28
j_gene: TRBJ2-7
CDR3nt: TGTGCCAGCAGTTCTAGCGGGAGAGGAGAGCAGTACTTC
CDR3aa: CASSSSGRGEQYF

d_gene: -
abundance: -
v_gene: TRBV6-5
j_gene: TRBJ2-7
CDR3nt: TGTGCCAGCAGTTACTCGAGCCGTACAGAGCAGTACTTC
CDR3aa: CASSYSSRTEQYF

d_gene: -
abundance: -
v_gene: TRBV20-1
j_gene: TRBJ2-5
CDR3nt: TGCAGTGCTAGGGGCTCGACGAGGTTGGAGACCCAGTACTTC
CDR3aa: CSARGSTRLETQYF

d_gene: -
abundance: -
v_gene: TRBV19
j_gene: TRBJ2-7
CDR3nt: TGTGCCAGTAGTATAGATCTTGGCAGAAGCTTCACTTACGAGCAGTACTTC
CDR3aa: CASSIDLGRSFTYEQYF

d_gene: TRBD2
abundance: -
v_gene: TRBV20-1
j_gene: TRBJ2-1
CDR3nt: TGCAGTGCTATAGCGGGAGAGGGGAATGAGCAGTTCTTC
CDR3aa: CSAIAGEGNEQFF

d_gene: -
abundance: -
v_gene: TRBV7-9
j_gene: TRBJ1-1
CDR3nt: TGTGCCAGCAGCTTTTGGGTAGGCCAGAGGGAGGTTGGCACTGAAGCTTTCTTT
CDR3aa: CASSFWVGQREVGTEAFF

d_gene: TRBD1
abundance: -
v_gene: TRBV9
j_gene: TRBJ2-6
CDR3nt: TGTGCCAGCAGCGAGGGACAGGAGGTCTCTGGGGCCAACGTCCTGACTTTC
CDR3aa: CASSEGQEVSGANVLTF

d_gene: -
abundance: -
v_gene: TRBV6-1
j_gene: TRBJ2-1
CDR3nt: TGTGCCAGCGGAGAGATGACAGGAAAATACAATGAGCAGTTCTTC
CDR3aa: CASGEMTGKYNEQFF

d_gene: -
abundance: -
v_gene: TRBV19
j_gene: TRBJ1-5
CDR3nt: TGTGCCAGTAGAAGTAAGGGGGGATTCAGTCAGCCCCAGCATTTT
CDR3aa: CASRSKGGFSQPQHF

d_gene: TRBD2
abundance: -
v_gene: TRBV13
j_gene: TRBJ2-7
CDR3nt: TGTGCCAGCAGCTCGGGGACTAGCGGGACCCTCGGGCAGTACTTC
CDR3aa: CASSSGTSGTLGQYF

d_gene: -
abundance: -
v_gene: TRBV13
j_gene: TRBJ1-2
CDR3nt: TGTGCCAGCAGCTTACCGACCGGGAGGAGCTACACCTTC
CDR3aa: CASSLPTGRSYTF

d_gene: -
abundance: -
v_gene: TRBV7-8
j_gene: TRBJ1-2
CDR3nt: TGTGCCAGCAGCTTATTGGAACGGAACTATGGCTACACCTTC
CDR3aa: CASSLLERNYGYTF

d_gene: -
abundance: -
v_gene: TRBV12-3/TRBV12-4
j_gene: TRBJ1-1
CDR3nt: TGTGCCAGCAGTTTAAGGTCTCTGAACACTGAAGCTTTCTTT
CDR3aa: CASSLRSLNTEAFF

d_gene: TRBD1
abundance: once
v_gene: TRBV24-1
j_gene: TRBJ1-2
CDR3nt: TGTGCCACCAGTGATCTGGGACAGTACCTCTATGGCTACACCTTC
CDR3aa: CATSDLGQYLYGYTF

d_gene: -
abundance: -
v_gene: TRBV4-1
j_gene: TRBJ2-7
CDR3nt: TGCGCCAGCAGCTATCTCCCCCAGGGTGGTCGGACCTACGAGCAGTACTTC
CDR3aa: CASSYLPQGGRTYEQYF

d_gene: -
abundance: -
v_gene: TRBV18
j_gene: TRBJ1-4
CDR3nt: TGTGCCAGCTCAACGCAGGGTCCCCCTAATGAAAAACTGTTTTTT
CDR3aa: CASSTQGPPNEKLFF

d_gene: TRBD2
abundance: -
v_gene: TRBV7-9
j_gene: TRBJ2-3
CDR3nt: TGTGCCAGCAGCGAGGGCCTAGCGGTCACAGATACGCAGTATTTT
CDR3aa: CASSEGLAVTDTQYF

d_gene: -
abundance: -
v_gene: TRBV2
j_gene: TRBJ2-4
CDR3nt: TGTGCCAGCGAAATAGCCAAAAACATTCAGTACTTC
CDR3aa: CASEIAKNIQYF

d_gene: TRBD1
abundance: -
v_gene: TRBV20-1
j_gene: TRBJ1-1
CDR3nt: TGCAGTGCTAGAGCGACAGGGAGGGGCACTGAAGCTTTCTTT
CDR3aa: CSARATGRGTEAFF

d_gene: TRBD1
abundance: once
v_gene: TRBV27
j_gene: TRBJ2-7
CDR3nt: TGTGCCAGCAGTTTAAATTCAGGGGGCCGGGAGCAGTACTTC
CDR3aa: CASSLNSGGREQYF

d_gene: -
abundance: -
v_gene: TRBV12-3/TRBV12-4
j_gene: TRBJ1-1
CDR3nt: TGTGCCAGCAGGGGACCAGGGTGGCGAACTGAAGCTTTCTTT
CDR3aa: CASRGPGWRTEAFF

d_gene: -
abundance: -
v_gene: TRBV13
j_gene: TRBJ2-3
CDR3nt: TGTGCCAGCAGCCCCCGTAGAGAGAGCACAGATACGCAGTATTTT
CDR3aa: CASSPRRESTDTQYF

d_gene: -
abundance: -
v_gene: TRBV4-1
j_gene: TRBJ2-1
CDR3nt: TGCGCCAGCAGCCACAGAGATAGTTCGGTTTTGGATGAGCAGTTCTTC
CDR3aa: CASSHRDSSVLDEQFF

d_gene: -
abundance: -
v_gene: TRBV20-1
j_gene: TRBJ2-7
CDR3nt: TGCAGTGCTAGAGATTTTAGACTCTCGAACTCCTACGAGCAGTACTTC
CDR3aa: CSARDFRLSNSYEQYF

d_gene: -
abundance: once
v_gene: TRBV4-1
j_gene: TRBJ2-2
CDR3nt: TGCGCCAGCAGCCAAGTGTGGGAGCCCGGGGAGCTGTTTTTT
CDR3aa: CASSQVWEPGELFF

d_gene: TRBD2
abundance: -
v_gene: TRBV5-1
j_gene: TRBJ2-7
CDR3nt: TGCGCCAGCAGCTTGGCCCTTGGCGGGAGAATGGAGCAGTACTTC
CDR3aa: CASSLALGGRMEQYF

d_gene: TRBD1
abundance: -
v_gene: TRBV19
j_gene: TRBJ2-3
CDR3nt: TGTGCCAGTAGTGGTCCGGACAGGGAAGACCACTACCCACCTTATACGCAGTATTTT
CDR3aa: CASSGPDREDHYPPYTQYF

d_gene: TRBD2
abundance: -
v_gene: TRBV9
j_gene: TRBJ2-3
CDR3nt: TGTGCCAGCAGCGTAGCGGCGGGGGTGGCCCCAGATACGCAGTATTTT
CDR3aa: CASSVAAGVAPDTQYF

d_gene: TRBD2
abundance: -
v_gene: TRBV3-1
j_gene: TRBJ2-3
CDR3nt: TGTGCCAGCAGCCAAGATCCCACTAGCGGGAGGAACACGCAGTATTTT
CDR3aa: CASSQDPTSGRNTQYF

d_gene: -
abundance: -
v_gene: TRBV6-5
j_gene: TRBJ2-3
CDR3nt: TGTGCCAGCAGTTTTGGGGCCCCGAGCGGAGAGGGGGGGAGCACAGATACGCAGTATTTT
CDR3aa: CASSFGAPSGEGGSTDTQYF

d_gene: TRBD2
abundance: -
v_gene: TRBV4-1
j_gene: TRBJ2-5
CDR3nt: TGCGCCAGCAGCCAAGATCCCACCTGGCGGGAGGGCCAAGAGACCCAGTACTTC
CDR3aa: CASSQDPTWREGQETQYF

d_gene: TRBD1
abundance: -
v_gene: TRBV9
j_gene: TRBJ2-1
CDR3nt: TGTGCCAGCAGCCTCGGAATCCGGGACAGACAGTTCTTC
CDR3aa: CASSLGIRDRQFF